The rows below give T cell receptor beta chains drawn from one sample of a study of T cell changes during pregnancy in multiple sclerosis. Here immunoSEQ multiplex PCR was the method, and the copy in TCRdb shows in-frame clones only, minus some. The table shows about 44,000 clones, with 95% to 96% occurring only once. Here the sequenced sample was peripheral blood, taken in the second trimester of pregnancy. These receptor sequences come from a female donor with multiple sclerosis, enrolled in a pregnancy study. Each CDR3 is given with its conserved first and last residue. The D gene is left open where the match is weak. Expanded clones get a size class; other rows say once, few or many, or leave the size out.

NA TRBJ1-1 NA TRBV6-1 CASIAIRGSTEAFF TGTGCCAGCATTGCTATCCGGGGGAGCACTGAAGCTTTCTTT
NA TRBJ2-1 NA TRBV6-5 CASRTSESYNEQFF TGTGCCAGCAGGACTAGTGAGTCGTACAATGAGCAGTTCTTC
TRBD2 TRBJ2-3 NA TRBV7-2 CASSSSSGRGTDTQYF TGTGCCAGCAGCTCAAGTAGCGGGAGGGGCACAGATACGCAGTATTTT
TRBD1 TRBJ2-7 NA TRBV30 CACDRVSYEQYF TGTGCCTGTGACAGGGTGTCCTACGAGCAGTACTTC
NA TRBJ1-2 NA TRBV28 CASSTILGGNGYTF TGTGCCAGCAGTACGATCCTCGGGGGGAATGGCTACACCTTC
NA TRBJ1-1 NA TRBV19 CASSIARGDTEAFF TGTGCCAGTAGTATAGCCCGGGGGGACACTGAAGCTTTCTTT
NA TRBJ1-1 NA TRBV2 CASLLRGGTEAFF TGTGCCAGCTTATTAAGAGGGGGCACTGAAGCTTTCTTT
NA TRBJ2-2 NA TRBV11-2 CASSLEVTGANTGELFF TGTGCCAGCAGCTTAGAGGTGACGGGAGCGAACACCGGGGAGCTGTTTTTT
NA TRBJ2-7 once TRBV5-1 CASTPGSGGLDEQYF TGCGCCAGCACCCCCGGGAGTGGGGGGTTGGACGAGCAGTACTTC
TRBD1 TRBJ2-1 NA TRBV7-3 CASSSGTGGNEQFF TGTGCCAGCAGCTCCGGGACAGGGGGCAATGAGCAGTTCTTC
NA TRBJ2-1 NA TRBV27 CASSFYTSWEALSYNEQFF TGTGCCAGCAGTTTTTACACCTCCTGGGAGGCCCTCTCCTACAATGAGCAGTTCTTC
NA TRBJ1-2 NA TRBV19 CASSRPGDAINYGYTF TGTGCCAGTAGTAGGCCAGGGGATGCCATTAACTATGGCTACACCTTC
TRBD1 TRBJ1-5 NA TRBV28 CASSLLQGDQPQHF TGTGCCAGCAGTTTACTCCAGGGGGATCAGCCCCAGCATTTT
NA TRBJ2-1 NA TRBV11-2 CASSLELEQFF TGTGCCAGCAGCTTAGAACTAGAGCAGTTCTTC
NA TRBJ1-2 once TRBV5-5 CASSLEQVEGYTF TGTGCCAGCAGCTTGGAACAGGTGGAAGGCTACACCTTC
NA TRBJ2-7 NA TRBV7-8 CASSLEGMTYEQYF TGTGCCAGCAGCTTAGAGGGGATGACCTACGAGCAGTACTTC
TRBD2 TRBJ2-1 NA TRBV27 CASSPGTTNNEQFF TGTGCCAGCAGTCCCGGGACTACAAACAATGAGCAGTTCTTC
NA TRBJ2-7 NA TRBV7-2 CASSLADRVYEQYF TGTGCCAGCAGCCTAGCGGACAGGGTCTACGAGCAGTACTTC
TRBD1 TRBJ2-3 once TRBV4-1 CASSQARTGATDTQYF TGCGCCAGCAGCCAAGCAAGGACAGGGGCCACAGATACGCAGTATTTT
TRBD1 TRBJ2-1 NA TRBV7-8 CASSPRDRAYNEQFF TGTGCCAGCAGCCCACGCGACAGGGCCTACAATGAGCAGTTCTTC
TRBD2 TRBJ2-4 NA TRBV28 CASSLMREGVIAKNIQYF TGTGCCAGCAGTTTAATGCGGGAGGGCGTAATAGCCAAAAACATTCAGTACTTC
NA TRBJ1-1 NA TRBV6-5 CASTQGLEAFF TGTGCCAGCACCCAGGGGCTTGAAGCTTTCTTT
TRBD1 TRBJ2-7 NA TRBV15 CATSREKNRGNEQYF TGTGCCACCAGCAGAGAGAAAAACAGGGGGAACGAGCAGTACTTC
TRBD2 TRBJ2-7 NA TRBV29-1 CSVQLAVYEQYF TGCAGCGTTCAACTAGCGGTCTACGAGCAGTACTTC
NA TRBJ2-1 NA TRBV5-1 CASPPRGASSYNEQFF TGCGCCAGCCCCCCACGGGGGGCTTCGTCCTACAATGAGCAGTTCTTC
TRBD1 TRBJ1-5 NA TRBV28 CASSLWDSRLSNQPQHF TGTGCCAGCAGTTTGTGGGACAGTCGTCTTAGCAATCAGCCCCAGCATTTT
NA TRBJ2-3 NA TRBV5-3 CARSLANRSQGLSTDTQYF TGTGCCAGAAGCTTGGCCAATCGGTCCCAGGGATTAAGCACAGATACGCAGTATTTT